These T cell receptor beta chains were read from a single sample in a study of immune evolution from preneoplasia to lung adenocarcinoma. Libraries were prepared by immunoSEQ multiplex PCR; TCRdb keeps only in-frame clonotypes and omits some of them. This table holds some 9,100 clones, around 80% found once. The sequenced sample consisted of FFPE lung adenocarcinoma in situ tissue. Receptors were obtained from a person aged 55-79 years with lung adenocarcinoma. CDR3s include the opening cysteine and the closing phenylalanine or tryptophan. The D gene is left open where the match is weak. Expanded clones get a size class; other rows say once, few or many, or leave the size out.

d_gene	v_gene	j_gene	abundance	CDR3nt	CDR3aa
NA	TRBV5-4	TRBJ2-3	NA	TGTGCCAGCAGCTTTCCTCCTTACACCGATACGCAGTATTTT	CASSFPPYTDTQYF
NA	TRBV10-2	TRBJ1-2	NA	TGCGCCAGCAGTGAGCGGCACAATCCCAATTATGGCTACACCTTC	CASSERHNPNYGYTF
NA	TRBV19	TRBJ2-5	NA	TGTGCCAGTAGCGACATATTCCCCGGGACCCAGTACTTC	CASSDIFPGTQYF
TRBD1	TRBV14	TRBJ1-5	NA	TGTGCCAGCAGCCAAGGGGACAGGTCGAGGAATAGCAATCAGCCCCAGCATTTT	CASSQGDRSRNSNQPQHF
NA	TRBV7-2	TRBJ1-5	NA	TGTGCCAGCACCTCGAGGGGAGGGAGCAATCAGCCCCAGCATTTT	CASTSRGGSNQPQHF
NA	TRBV5-4	TRBJ2-7	NA	TGTGCCAGCAGGCCCGGGACGGAGTCCTACGAGCAGTACTTC	CASRPGTESYEQYF
NA	TRBV2	TRBJ2-5	NA	TGTGCCAGCAGGATTCCCGTTATCCGGGGGACATTCCAAGAGACCCAGTACTTC	CASRIPVIRGTFQETQYF
TRBD1	TRBV18	TRBJ1-6	NA	TGTGCCAGTGTCCGGGACAGGGATTCACCCCTCCACTTT	CASVRDRDSPLHF
NA	TRBV27	TRBJ1-4	NA	TGTGCCAGCAGTTTCGTCAGTGCTGAAAAACTGTTTTTT	CASSFVSAEKLFF
NA	TRBV4-1	TRBJ2-7	NA	TGCGCCAGCAGCCCCTCCGGGACTTTCTCCTACGAGCAGTACTTC	CASSPSGTFSYEQYF
NA	TRBV30	TRBJ1-5	NA	TGTGCCTGGAGTGTACAACCCAATCAGCCCCAGCATTTT	CAWSVQPNQPQHF
NA	TRBV6-5	TRBJ1-6	NA	TGTGCCAGCAGTGGCCGGGGACATAATTCACCCCTCCACTTT	CASSGRGHNSPLHF
TRBD1	TRBV28	TRBJ2-1	medium-sized	TGTGCCAGCAGTCCTCTGACAGGGGTGGTTGATGAGCAGTTCTTC	CASSPLTGVVDEQFF
NA	TRBV18	TRBJ1-3	NA	TGTGCCAGCTCACGGGACACCTCTGGAAACACCATATATTTT	CASSRDTSGNTIYF
TRBD1	TRBV27	TRBJ2-3	NA	TGTGCCAGCAGTTGGACAGGGGCTTCTAGCACAGATACGCAGTATTTT	CASSWTGASSTDTQYF
NA	TRBV6-5	TRBJ2-2	NA	TGTGCCAGCAGTTACTCGCGCAGGGACACCGGGGAGCTGTTTTTT	CASSYSRRDTGELFF
NA	TRBV6-4	TRBJ1-2	NA	TGTGCCAGCAGCGACAGGAACTATGGCTACACCTTC	CASSDRNYGYTF
NA	TRBV7-6	TRBJ1-2	medium-sized	TGTGCCAGCAGCTTAGAGGCCGGCTCTAACTATGGCTACACCTTC	CASSLEAGSNYGYTF